This T cell receptor (beta chain) was identified during a study of T cells in Graves' hyperthyroidism and ophthalmopathy (dated by TCRdb to about 2019). Context from the whole study: Peripheral blood was sampled at the time of initial diagnosis, prior to any treatment. The paper reports TCR Vbeta CDR3 sequencing of 135 peripheral blood samples: approximately 41 ophthalmopathy, roughly 80 hyperthyroidism and about 17 progressor patients. The roughly 100 discovery patients were randomly divided into training and test sets at a 7:3 ratio. A discovery cohort of about 96 patients, about 40 with Graves' ophthalmopathy and over 55 with stable Graves' hyperthyroidism, was used to find distinguishing TCR V-J signatures. Prospective prediction of ophthalmopathy was tested in an independent validation cohort of 18 to 20 hyperthyroidism patients and some 17 patients who later progressed to ophthalmopathy. In addition, the study compared T-cell repertoires in thyroid tissue and in blood from several Graves' hyperthyroidism patients. After blood sampling, hyperthyroidism patients were treated with methimazole at a starting dose of 30 mg daily, and ophthalmopathy patients were treated with high-dose intravenous methylprednisolone.

Amplification of TCR beta CDR3 regions was carried out from RNA transcripts. The first round of RT-PCR for the TCR CDR3 was performed with the HTBI primer set and the Qiagen OneStep RT-PCR kit. The libraries were constructed in a second round of multiplex PCR and then size-selected and purified. Paired-end sequencing of the libraries was performed with 100 bp reads on an Illumina HiSeq2000. The study's own analysis went as follows. SOAPnuke was used to process the raw data, with reads discarded if the reads contained adapters or uncalled bases, had a mean Phred below 15, or lacked an exact constant-primer or identifier match. COPE v1.2.5 was used to merge high-quality paired reads, and clonotypes were defined as unique nucleotide sequences. MiTCR v1.1 was used to align clonotypes to the IMGT TRBV, TRBD and TRBJ reference segments. The analysis included only V-J combinations with a frequency above 0.0001, which together covered approximately 99% of the repertoires. A TCS score was defined as the ratio between F50 (clonal expansion) and ExV (chaos), using BLOSUM62-based TCRdist between CDR3 peptides within each V-J. Welch's t-statistics and random forest reduced approximately 520 V-J features to some 14, which were used in a naive Bayes classifier (R e1071). TCRdb handled the public reads itself, with Q25 trimming in fastp and clone calling in MiXCR, and kept productive beta chains. Records with the same CDR3 protein are collapsed into one entry carrying the most frequent genes and DNA. Here the V and J calls rest on TCRdb's processing, not on the authors' analysis. The sample includes hundreds of thousands of distinct CDR3 sequences, with 12% to 15% observed a single time. The ten largest clones capture around 13% of the sample.

As to this clonotype: This clone's antigen is unknown. There are no base qualities to consult, and no much larger clone falls within one base.

Reading the germline V gene (reference sequence) gives CDR1 MNHEY and CDR2 SMNVEV. Measured from the cysteine to the phenylalanine, the CDR3 is 12 residues long. Only the CDR3 DNA is retained, 36 bases long and in frame from the first base. V is cut by 4 bases and J by 9 bases, and the space between the germline ends is 10 bases. The paper's findings and limits, for the study overall: In validation, the model predicted progression to ophthalmopathy with around 71% sensitivity and 72% to 75% specificity, a median of 6.5 months before onset. Ophthalmopathy was separated from stable hyperthyroidism by a 13 V-J signature model, with approximately 90% sensitivity and approximately 81% specificity obtained in cross-validation and 80%/75% obtained in testing. No statistical method was used to fix the sample size in advance, and group allocation was not hidden from the investigators. Most expanded thyroid clonotypes (frequency above 0.001) were also detected in blood, suggesting blood repertoires may reflect thyroid immune responses.

A patient counted as having stable Graves' hyperthyroidism if no progression to ophthalmopathy occurred over 18 months of follow-up. Hyperthyroidism patients were newly diagnosed, had a disease duration of under 2 months, and were aged 18 to 65 years. Patients with uncontrolled infections, other autoimmune diseases, pregnancy or lactation were excluded. Diagnoses were based on clinical symptoms, serum thyroxine and TRAb, thyroid ultrasound and orbital computed tomography. PBMCs were isolated from 7.5 to 10 ml of fresh peripheral blood by Ficoll-Paque density gradient centrifugation. Total RNA was extracted with Trizol reagent, and quality was checked on an Agilent 2100 Bioanalyzer.

Rearrangement joined TRBV27 to TRBJ2-1; TRBD2 is possibly the D segment (6 matching bases). The clonotype was recovered from a woman between 40 and 50 years old with Graves' hyperthyroidism. Sequenced sample: blood. Here is the DNA: TGTGCCAGCAGTTCGGGACTTTCTGAGCAGTTCTTC. Its translation is CASSSGLSEQFF.